The T cell receptor (beta chain) described here comes from a study of T cell repertoires in cytomegalovirus infection (dated by TCRdb to about 2019). Regarding the complete study: Recently identified HLA-C-restricted CMV epitopes, whose presentation resists viral immunomodulation, were targeted by peptide stimulations together with well-studied HLA-B-restricted epitopes. Because public TCR beta signatures pointed to carriage of CMV infection together with the matching HLA type, the HLA type of each donor mattered for the analysis. Points the paper makes about the study in general: Cumulative frequency of public TCR beta family members discriminated carriers of CMV infection plus the relevant HLA type in this cohort and an independent 352-donor cohort. The ex vivo response was dominated by HLA-C-restricted CMV-specific TCR beta clonotypes, and the single most frequent clonotype in two of eight donors was supplied by these HLA-C-restricted clonotypes.

V has 7 bases trimmed and J has 8 bases trimmed; junction bases matching no gene number 8. The CDR3 contains 15 residues, cysteine and phenylalanine counted. The retained sequence is limited to the CDR3, 45 bases, with the frame set at the first base. According to the germline V gene (reference sequence), CDR1 reads MNHEY and CDR2 reads SMNVEV. For sequencing, an Illumina HiSeq 1500 was employed. TCRdb reran the public reads through fastp at Q25 and MiXCR, keeping productive beta chains. Records with the same CDR3 protein are collapsed into one entry carrying the most frequent genes and DNA. The sample table contains about 480,000 distinct CDR3 sequences; only one count was recorded for 25% to 35% of them. The top ten clones comprise 17% of the sample. About this clonotype: Its antigen is still unknown. No quality values exist for individual bases; no much larger clone is one base distant.

This sample's treatment or condition label indicates: in vitro stimulation with specific CMV peptide epitopes to enrich CMV-specific T cells. The TCR sequence derives from a human donor in good health (CMV status not recorded). Some clones in this sample may be carry-over from other donors' samples. Here the sequenced sample was cultured PBMCs, taken from culture after CMV antigen stimulation. The chain links TRBV27 with TRBJ2-1, with 13 junctional bases fitting TRBD2. The CDR3 reads as follows: CASNLRTSGSDEQFF. Here is the DNA: TGTGCCAGCAATCTGCGGACTAGCGGGAGTGATGAGCAGTTCTTC.